This entry describes one TCR beta chain. Its target is not known. This sample was taken from a study of vaccination effects on CD4 cells after COVID-19. Study-level background: Post-vaccine specimens arrived a median 72 days past the second dose.

After roughly ten days in culture, the CD4+ T cells were isolated. Of the BNT162b2 and mRNA-1273 vaccines, participants received two doses of one or the other. No vaccinee had earlier SARS-CoV-2 infection, and nucleocapsid antibodies were negative. The assay was immunoSEQ multiplex PCR, and TCRdb's table has in-frame clones only and misses some. Seen here are 45,000 to 60,000 clones, under 80% observed once, and the top ten hold around 7%. The sequence derives from a human donor who received a COVID-19 vaccine. The sequences come from CD4+ T cells from PBMCs cultured without peptide, collected after COVID-19 vaccination.

The CDR3 protein is CASSFDSGLETQYF. CDR3 nucleotide sequence: TGTGCCAGCAGCTTCGATTCTGGGCTGGAGACCCAGTACTTC. The V and J genes are TRBV5-6 and TRBJ2-5; unclear D gene. V shed 2 bases and J shed 5 bases, with 13 bases lying between them. CDR1 and CDR2 from the germline V gene are SGHDT and YYEEEE. The CDR3 totals 14 residues.